The rows below give T cell receptor beta chains drawn from one sample of a study of siplizumab effects on memory and regulatory T cells. Sequencing was performed with immunoSEQ multiplex PCR; in TCRdb, only in-frame clones are kept and a portion is missing. The sample contains approximately 100,000 clones, 75% to 95% of which appear only once. The sample was CD4+ T cells sorted from blood. The source is a human donor in good health. Some clones in this sample may be carry-over from other donors' samples. CDR3s include the opening cysteine and the closing phenylalanine or tryptophan. D genes are given only for firm matches. Rows give clone size only sometimes, using once, few, many, or a class for an expanded clone.

j_call v_call clone_size d_call cdr3_nt cdr3_aa
TRBJ1-1 TRBV7-3 once NA TGTGCCAGCAGCTTCGCAGAGAACACTGAAGCTTTCTTT CASSFAENTEAFF
TRBJ2-3 TRBV15 NA TRBD1 TGTGCCACCAGGACCTACAGGGGAAAAGCCTCAGATACGCAGTATTTT CATRTYRGKASDTQYF
TRBJ2-7 TRBV25-1 NA TRBD1 TGTGCCAGCAGTGAAAGGTACGGACAGGGGGACTACGAGCAGTACTTC CASSERYGQGDYEQYF
TRBJ1-1 TRBV29-1 NA NA TGCAGCGTTCGTACAGGGCACACTGAAGCTTTCTTT CSVRTGHTEAFF
TRBJ2-7 TRBV5-6 NA NA TGTGCCAGCAGCTTAGGGCGTGAGGAGCAGTACTTC CASSLGREEQYF
TRBJ2-5 TRBV18 NA NA TGTGCCAGCTCACCAATCCCACAGGTTCGAATGTCCCAAGAGACCCAGTACTTC CASSPIPQVRMSQETQYF
TRBJ2-5 TRBV7-3 NA NA TGTGCCAGCAGCTTAGGAGGGGTTGAGACCCAGTACTTC CASSLGGVETQYF
TRBJ2-2 TRBV30 NA NA TGTGCCTGGAGGGGCCCCTCCACCGGGGAGCTGTTTTTT CAWRGPSTGELFF
TRBJ2-4 TRBV28 NA TRBD1 TGTGCCAGCAGTCCGCACAGGGGGAGAGGCAAAAACATTCAGTACTTC CASSPHRGRGKNIQYF
TRBJ2-1 TRBV4-1 NA NA TGCGCCAGCAGCCAACGCAGCTCCTACAATGAGCAGTTCTTC CASSQRSSYNEQFF
TRBJ2-7 TRBV5-6 NA TRBD1 TGTGCCAGCAGCGTAGGACAGGTACTCTCCTACGAGCAGTACTTC CASSVGQVLSYEQYF
TRBJ2-7 TRBV6-1 NA TRBD2 TGTGCCAGCACTGCGACTAGCGGGAGCTACGAGCAGTACTTC CASTATSGSYEQYF
TRBJ2-1 TRBV9 NA TRBD2 TGTGCCAGCAGCGTAAAACTAGCGGGAGAAGGAGGTGAGCAGTTCTTC CASSVKLAGEGGEQFF
TRBJ2-5 TRBV7-9 NA TRBD2 TGTGCCAGCAGCTCACCTTTGGGGGGACTAGCGGACCAAGAGACCCAGTACTTC CASSSPLGGLADQETQYF
TRBJ1-2 TRBV14 NA TRBD1 TGTGCCAGCAGCCGTGACAGGGAAATTGGCTACACCTTC CASSRDREIGYTF
TRBJ2-3 TRBV5-1 NA TRBD2 TGCGCCAGCAGCCGGGGACTAGCTTACGAGGATACGCAGTATTTT CASSRGLAYEDTQYF
TRBJ1-4 TRBV11-2 NA NA TGTGCCAGCAGTTCTAACTGGGCGAATGAAAAACTGTTTTTT CASSSNWANEKLFF
TRBJ2-3 TRBV9 NA NA TGTGCCAGCAGCGTAGAAAGCGGCCGCACAGATACGCAGTATTTT CASSVESGRTDTQYF
TRBJ1-5 TRBV6-1 NA NA TGTGCCAGCAGTGATGGGTCGTCCCAGCATTTT CASSDGSSQHF
TRBJ2-7 TRBV27 NA TRBD2 TGTGCCAGCAGTCTCGGGAGGTCCTACGAGCAGTACTTC CASSLGRSYEQYF
TRBJ2-2 TRBV30 NA TRBD2 TGTGCCTGGAGCCCCCCGGGGGGGGAAATCGGGGAGCTGTTTTTT CAWSPPGGEIGELFF
TRBJ1-1 TRBV18 NA NA TGTGCCAGCTCACCTACGAAAACAGGGAGTGAAACTGAAGCTTTCTTT CASSPTKTGSETEAFF
TRBJ2-7 TRBV11-3 NA TRBD1 TGTGCCAGCAGGAGACAGGGAACGGACGAGCAGTACTTC CASRRQGTDEQYF
TRBJ2-2 TRBV7-9 NA NA TGTGCCAGCAGCACAGGACAGACCACCGGGGAGCTGTTTTTT CASSTGQTTGELFF
TRBJ1-4 TRBV18 NA NA TGTGCCAGCTCACCATCCCAGGGGAATAATGAAAAACTGTTTTTT CASSPSQGNNEKLFF
TRBJ1-2 TRBV7-9 NA NA TGTGCCAGCAGTCCTACGACGGGTGCCCCCCTTGGAGGCTACACCTTC CASSPTTGAPLGGYTF
TRBJ2-5 TRBV6-1 NA TRBD1 TGTGCCAGCAGTGAGAACAGGGGGTCAGAGACCCAGTACTTC CASSENRGSETQYF
TRBJ1-5 TRBV5-1 NA TRBD1 TGCGCCAGCAGCTGGGGGACAGGGGGGCAGGATCAGCCCCAGCATTTT CASSWGTGGQDQPQHF
TRBJ1-3 TRBV7-9 NA NA TGTGCCAGCAGCTTAGGGCCAAAATTCACGGGGGCTGGAAACACCATATATTTT CASSLGPKFTGAGNTIYF
TRBJ2-2 TRBV2 once NA TGTGCCAGCAGTGAACAAGCGAACACCGGGGAGCTGTTTTTT CASSEQANTGELFF
TRBJ2-5 TRBV2 NA NA TGTGCCAGCAGTGTGGGTGGGGCCTGGGAGACCCAGTACTTC CASSVGGAWETQYF
TRBJ2-2 TRBV9 NA NA TGTGCCAGCAGCGTGTGGGAAATACCTACCGGGGAGCTGTTTTTT CASSVWEIPTGELFF
TRBJ2-5 TRBV28 NA TRBD2 TGTGCCAGCCGCCCGGGAGGCCAAGAGACCCAGTACTTC CASRPGGQETQYF
TRBJ2-3 TRBV19 NA TRBD2 TGTGCCAGTAGATGGACTAGCGGGAGTGGCACAGATACGCAGTATTTT CASRWTSGSGTDTQYF
TRBJ2-1 TRBV7-3 NA NA TGTGCCAGCAGCTTAACCGGGACTGAATGGGATGAGCAGTTCTTC CASSLTGTEWDEQFF
TRBJ1-4 TRBV28 NA NA TGTGCCAGCAGTTCGCCGTCAACTAATGAAAAACTGTTTTTT CASSSPSTNEKLFF
TRBJ1-1 TRBV6-1 NA NA TGTGCCAGCAGTTTGGACACTGAAGCTTTCTTT CASSLDTEAFF
TRBJ1-1 TRBV5-1 NA NA TGCGCCAGCAGCTTGGCCGGTGATTCCTTGAACACTGAAGCTTTCTTT CASSLAGDSLNTEAFF
TRBJ2-2 TRBV7-3 once NA TGTGCCAGCAGCCAGACTAGCGGGGAGCTGTTTTTT CASSQTSGELFF
TRBJ2-7 TRBV7-3 NA TRBD2 TGTGCCAGCAGCTTATTAGCGGCTAGCGGGAGTGGCGAGCAGTACTTC CASSLLAASGSGEQYF
TRBJ1-3 TRBV11-2 NA TRBD1 TGTGCCAGCAGCTTAGTAGGGACAGCTGGGGACACCATATATTTT CASSLVGTAGDTIYF
TRBJ2-5 TRBV25-1 NA TRBD2 TGTGCCAGCAGTGATCCCGGGGGGGAAGAGACCCAGTACTTC CASSDPGGEETQYF
TRBJ2-7 TRBV19 NA NA TGTGCCAGTAGTATCCGGGCAGGTGGGTCCTACGAGCAGTACTTC CASSIRAGGSYEQYF
TRBJ1-4 TRBV30 NA NA TGTGCCTGGAGTGCCCCCACCGGTACGATTAATGAAAAACTGTTTTTT CAWSAPTGTINEKLFF
TRBJ2-5 TRBV5-1 NA TRBD1 TGCGCCAGCAGCTTGGGGGACAGGGGAGGACGGCAAGAGACCCAGTACTTC CASSLGDRGGRQETQYF
TRBJ1-1 TRBV2 NA NA TGTGCCAGCAGTGAGCGATGGGACACTGAAGCTTTCTTT CASSERWDTEAFF
TRBJ2-7 TRBV18 NA TRBD2 TGTGCCAGCTCAGGGCGGGAGGGCCAGTACGAGCAGTACTTC CASSGREGQYEQYF
TRBJ1-1 TRBV7-9 NA TRBD1 TGTGCCAGCAGCCACGGCGGGCCGGGGCAGGGGGCCTCTGAAGCTTTCTTT CASSHGGPGQGASEAFF
TRBJ1-5 TRBV2 NA NA TGTGCCAGCAGTGAAAGGCCGGCAGCTCGCAATCAGCCCCAGCATTTT CASSERPAARNQPQHF
TRBJ2-2 TRBV5-4 NA NA TGTGCCAGCAGCTCCCGGGCCGGGGACACCGGGGAGCTGTTTTTT CASSSRAGDTGELFF
TRBJ2-5 TRBV29-1 NA TRBD2 TGCAGCGTTGTTATGGGGACTAGCGACATCCCCCAGTACTTC CSVVMGTSDIPQYF
TRBJ2-3 TRBV5-1 NA NA TGCGCCAGCAGCCGGGGGGCAGCGTCACAGGGGGATACGCAGTATTTT CASSRGAASQGDTQYF
TRBJ2-2 TRBV2 NA TRBD2 TGTGCCAGTCACCGGGACTATACCGGGGAGCTGTTTTTT CASHRDYTGELFF
TRBJ2-1 TRBV6-5 NA NA TGTGCCAGCCGTTTGGCAAGTACTCACAATGAGCAGTTCTTC CASRLASTHNEQFF
TRBJ1-2 TRBV6-5 NA NA TGTGCCAGCAGTTCCACGCGGGGCTACACCTTC CASSSTRGYTF
TRBJ2-1 TRBV5-1 NA TRBD1 TGCGCCAGCAACTTGGGACAGGATCGGGGTCGCAATGAGCAGTTCTTC CASNLGQDRGRNEQFF
TRBJ2-2 TRBV27 NA TRBD1 TGTGCCAGCAGTCAACTCCGGGACAGGGGCACCGGGGAGCTGTTTTTT CASSQLRDRGTGELFF
TRBJ2-7 TRBV11-2 NA NA TGTGCCAGCAGCTTATTTGAGGCTTTGGACTTC CASSLFEALDF
TRBJ1-5 TRBV4-1 NA NA TGCGCCAGCAGCCAAGCCGTCAACAATCAGCCCCAGCATTTT CASSQAVNNQPQHF